This T cell receptor (beta chain) was observed in a study of vaccination and CD4 T cells after COVID-19. An Oncomine TCR Beta short-read assay was used to sequence the DNA from cultured CD4+ T cells. From cultured CD4+ T cells, genomic DNA was extracted. MiXCR, run by TCRdb on the PCR reads, gives a single entry per CDR3 protein. The profile shows 9,500 to 15,000 distinct CDR3 sequences, around 20% of them singletons. Treatment noted: roughly 10-day PBMC culture with coronavirus spike peptide pools or control peptides (ViraFEST assay). V trimming: 6 bases; J trimming: 5 bases; junction bases outside the gene matches: 10. Germline CDR1 LNHDA, CDR2 SQIVND (reference sequence). This CDR3 is 15 amino acids long. This clonotype was observed a handful of times. What it recognizes is unknown.

This receptor was obtained from a human donor who received a COVID-19 vaccine. This rearrangement joins TRBV19 to TRBJ1-5, with TRBD1 matching over 7 bases. The specimen comprised CD4+ T cells from blood, cultured in vitro, sampled before SARS-CoV-2 vaccination. The CDR3 spells CASSPDRENDQPQHF. For the CDR3, the DNA is TGTGCCAGTAGCCCCGACAGGGAGAATGATCAGCCCCAGCATTTT.